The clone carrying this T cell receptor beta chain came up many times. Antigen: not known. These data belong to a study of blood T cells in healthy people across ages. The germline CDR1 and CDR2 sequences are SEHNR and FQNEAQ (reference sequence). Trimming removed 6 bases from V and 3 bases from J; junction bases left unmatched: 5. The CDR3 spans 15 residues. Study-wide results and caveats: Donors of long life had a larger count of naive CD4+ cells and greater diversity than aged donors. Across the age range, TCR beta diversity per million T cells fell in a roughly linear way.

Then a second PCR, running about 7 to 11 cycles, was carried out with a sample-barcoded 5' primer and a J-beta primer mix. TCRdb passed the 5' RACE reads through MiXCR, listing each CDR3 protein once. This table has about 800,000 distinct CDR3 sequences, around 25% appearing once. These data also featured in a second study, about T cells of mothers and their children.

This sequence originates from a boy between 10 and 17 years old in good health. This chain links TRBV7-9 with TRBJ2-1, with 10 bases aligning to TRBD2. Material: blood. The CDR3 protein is CASSLLAGDYNEQFF. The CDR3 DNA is TGTGCCAGCAGTCTCCTAGCGGGAGACTACAATGAGCAGTTCTTC.